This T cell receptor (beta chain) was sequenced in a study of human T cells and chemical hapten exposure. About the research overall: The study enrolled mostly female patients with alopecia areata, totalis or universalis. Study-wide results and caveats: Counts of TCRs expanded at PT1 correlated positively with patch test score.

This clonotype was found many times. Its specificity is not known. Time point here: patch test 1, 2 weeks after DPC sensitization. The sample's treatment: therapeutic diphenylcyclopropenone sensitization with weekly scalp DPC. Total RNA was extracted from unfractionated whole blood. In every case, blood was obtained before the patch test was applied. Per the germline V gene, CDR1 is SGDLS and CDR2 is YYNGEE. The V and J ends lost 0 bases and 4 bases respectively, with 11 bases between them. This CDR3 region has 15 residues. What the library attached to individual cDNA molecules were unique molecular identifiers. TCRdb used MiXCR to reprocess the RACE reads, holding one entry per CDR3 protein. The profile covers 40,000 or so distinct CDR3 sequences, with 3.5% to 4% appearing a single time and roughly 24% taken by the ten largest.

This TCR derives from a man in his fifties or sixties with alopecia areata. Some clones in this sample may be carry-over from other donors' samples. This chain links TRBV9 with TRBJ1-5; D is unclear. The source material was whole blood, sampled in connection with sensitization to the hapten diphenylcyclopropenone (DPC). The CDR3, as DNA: TGTGCCAGCAGCGTAGGGTCGCTAGAGAATCAGCCCCAGCATTTT. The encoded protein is CASSVGSLENQPQHF. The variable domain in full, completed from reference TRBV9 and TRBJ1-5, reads DSGVTQTPKHLITATGQRVTLRCSPRSGDLSVYWYQQSLDQGLQFLIQYYNGEERAKGNILERFSAQQFPDLHSELNLSSLELGDSALYFCASSVGSLENQPQHFGDGTRLSIL.